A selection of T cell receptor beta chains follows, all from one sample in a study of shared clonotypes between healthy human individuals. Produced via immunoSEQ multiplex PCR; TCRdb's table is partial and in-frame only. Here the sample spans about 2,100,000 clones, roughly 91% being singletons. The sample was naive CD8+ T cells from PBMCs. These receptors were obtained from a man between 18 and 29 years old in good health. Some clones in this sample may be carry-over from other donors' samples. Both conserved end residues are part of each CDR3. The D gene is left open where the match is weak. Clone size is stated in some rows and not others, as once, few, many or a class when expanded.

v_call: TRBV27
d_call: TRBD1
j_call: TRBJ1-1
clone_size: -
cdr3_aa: CASSPTGTEAFF
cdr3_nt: TGTGCCAGCAGCCCGACAGGGACTGAAGCTTTCTTT

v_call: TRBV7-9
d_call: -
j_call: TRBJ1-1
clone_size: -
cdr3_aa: CASSEGLRLLSGTEAFF
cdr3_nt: TGTGCCAGCAGCGAGGGGTTACGACTACTCTCTGGGACTGAAGCTTTCTTT

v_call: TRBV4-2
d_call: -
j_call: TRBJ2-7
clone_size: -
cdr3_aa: CASSQAVWYEQYF
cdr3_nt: TGTGCCAGCAGCCAAGCGGTTTGGTACGAGCAGTACTTC

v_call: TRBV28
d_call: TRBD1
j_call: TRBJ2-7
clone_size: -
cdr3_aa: CASSLFGGQGARYEQYF
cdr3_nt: TGTGCCAGCAGTTTATTCGGTGGACAGGGGGCGCGTTACGAGCAGTACTTC

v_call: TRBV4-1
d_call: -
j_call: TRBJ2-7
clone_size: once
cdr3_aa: CASSQDFPPTYLRAEQYF
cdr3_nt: TGCGCCAGCAGCCAAGACTTCCCCCCGACGTACCTTCGGGCCGAGCAGTACTTC

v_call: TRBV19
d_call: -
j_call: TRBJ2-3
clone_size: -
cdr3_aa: CASSLSGDTPTSTDTQYF
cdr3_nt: TGTGCCAGTAGTCTGAGTGGGGACACCCCGACTAGCACAGATACGCAGTATTTT

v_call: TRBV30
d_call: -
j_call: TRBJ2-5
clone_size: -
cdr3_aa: CAWRGRTEVETQYF
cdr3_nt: TGTGCCTGGAGGGGTAGAACTGAAGTAGAGACCCAGTACTTC

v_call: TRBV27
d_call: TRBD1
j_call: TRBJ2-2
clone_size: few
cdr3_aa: CASSLGDSYTGELFF
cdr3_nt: TGTGCCAGCAGTTTAGGGGACAGTTATACCGGGGAGCTGTTTTTT

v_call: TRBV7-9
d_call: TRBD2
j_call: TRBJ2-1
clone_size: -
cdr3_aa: CASSFPGGYNEQFF
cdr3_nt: TGTGCCAGCAGCTTCCCGGGAGGGTACAATGAGCAGTTCTTC

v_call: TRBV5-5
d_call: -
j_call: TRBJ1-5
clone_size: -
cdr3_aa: CASSQMDGGRPQHF
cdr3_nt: TGTGCCAGCAGCCAGATGGACGGGGGAAGGCCCCAGCATTTT

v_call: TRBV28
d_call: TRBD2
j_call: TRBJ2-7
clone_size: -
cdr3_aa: CASRSAGLAREQYF
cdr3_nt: TGTGCCAGCAGAAGCGCAGGACTAGCACGCGAGCAGTACTTC

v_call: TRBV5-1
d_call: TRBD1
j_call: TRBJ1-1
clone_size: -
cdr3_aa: CASVPGTGLAEAFF
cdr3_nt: TGCGCCAGCGTACCCGGGACAGGGCTTGCTGAAGCTTTCTTT

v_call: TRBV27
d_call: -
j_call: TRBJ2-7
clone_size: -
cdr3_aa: CASSLQGPYEQYF
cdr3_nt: TGTGCCAGCAGTTTACAGGGACCCTACGAGCAGTACTTC

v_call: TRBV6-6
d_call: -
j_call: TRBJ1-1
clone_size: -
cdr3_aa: CASTPTKGLNTEAFF
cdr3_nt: TGTGCCAGCACCCCGACAAAGGGTCTGAACACTGAAGCTTTCTTT

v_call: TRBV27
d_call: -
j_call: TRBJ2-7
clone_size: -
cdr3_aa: CASNPRDRSLLHHRSPLYEQYF
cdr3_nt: TGTGCCAGCAATCCCAGGGACCGTTCCCTCCTTCACCACCGGAGTCCCCTCTACGAGCAGTACTTC

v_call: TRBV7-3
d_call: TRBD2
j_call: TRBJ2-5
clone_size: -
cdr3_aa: CASSLNNLAGQETQYF
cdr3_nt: TGTGCCAGCAGCTTAAATAACCTAGCGGGACAAGAGACCCAGTACTTC

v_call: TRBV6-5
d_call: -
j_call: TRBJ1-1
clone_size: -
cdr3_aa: CASSPPEGPRAEAFF
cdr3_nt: TGTGCCAGCAGTCCCCCGGAGGGCCCGCGGGCTGAAGCTTTCTTT

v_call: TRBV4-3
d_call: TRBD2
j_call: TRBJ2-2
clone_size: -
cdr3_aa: CASSQDRTSGRPSVGELFF
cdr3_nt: TGCGCCAGCAGCCAAGATCGGACAAGCGGGAGGCCGTCCGTCGGGGAGCTGTTTTTT

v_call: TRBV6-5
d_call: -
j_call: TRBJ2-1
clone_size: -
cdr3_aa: CASSSQGYEQFF
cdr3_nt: TGTGCCAGCAGTTCCCAGGGGTATGAGCAGTTCTTC

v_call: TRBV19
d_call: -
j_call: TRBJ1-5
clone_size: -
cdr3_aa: CASSIQGRNQPQHF
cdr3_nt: TGTGCCAGTAGTATACAGGGCAGAAATCAGCCCCAGCATTTT

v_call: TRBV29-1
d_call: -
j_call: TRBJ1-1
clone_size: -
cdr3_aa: CSSTGIMNTEAFF
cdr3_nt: TGCAGCTCTACAGGGATCATGAACACTGAAGCTTTCTTT

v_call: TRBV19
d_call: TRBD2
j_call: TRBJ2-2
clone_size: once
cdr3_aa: CASSPRTSGPTGELFF
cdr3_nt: TGTGCCAGTAGTCCCAGGACTAGCGGCCCCACCGGGGAGCTGTTTTTT

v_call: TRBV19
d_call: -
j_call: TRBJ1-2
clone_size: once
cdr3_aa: CASSPGTLGYGYTF
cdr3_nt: TGTGCCAGTAGTCCAGGGACCCTGGGCTATGGCTACACCTTC

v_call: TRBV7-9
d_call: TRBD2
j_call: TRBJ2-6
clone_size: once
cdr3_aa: CASILPLGGSGANVLTF
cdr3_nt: TGTGCCAGCATCCTCCCCCTGGGCGGGAGTGGGGCCAACGTCCTGACTTTC

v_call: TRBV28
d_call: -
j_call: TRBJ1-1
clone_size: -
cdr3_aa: CASSLGRRGTEAFF
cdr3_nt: TGTGCCAGCAGTTTGGGCAGAAGGGGGACTGAAGCTTTCTTT